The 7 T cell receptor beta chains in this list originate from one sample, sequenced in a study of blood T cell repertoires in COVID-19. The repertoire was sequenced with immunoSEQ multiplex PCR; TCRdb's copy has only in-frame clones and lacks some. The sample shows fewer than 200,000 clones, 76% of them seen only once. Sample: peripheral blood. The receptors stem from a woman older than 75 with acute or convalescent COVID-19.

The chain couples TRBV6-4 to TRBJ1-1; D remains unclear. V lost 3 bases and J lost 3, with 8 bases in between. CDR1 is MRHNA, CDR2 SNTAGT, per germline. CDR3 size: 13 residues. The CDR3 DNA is TGTGCCAGCAGTGAAGGGCGGGACACTGAAGCTTTCTTT. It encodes CASSEGRDTEAFF.

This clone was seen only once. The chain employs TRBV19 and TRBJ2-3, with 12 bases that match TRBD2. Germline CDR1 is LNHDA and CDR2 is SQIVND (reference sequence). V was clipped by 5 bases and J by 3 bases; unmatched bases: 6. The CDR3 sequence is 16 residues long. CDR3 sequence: CASSPRTSGKTDTQYF. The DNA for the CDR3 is TGTGCCAGTAGTCCCCGGACTAGCGGGAAAACAGATACGCAGTATTTT.

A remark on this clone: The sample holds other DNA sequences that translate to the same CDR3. CDR3 protein: CASSPDGDSNQPQHF. Written as DNA, the CDR3 is TGTGCCAGCAGCCCGGACGGGGATAGCAATCAGCCCCAGCATTTT. This chain connects TRBV7-9 to TRBJ1-5; no firm D call. Germline loops: CDR1 SEHNR, CDR2 FQNEAQ (reference sequence). Trimming stripped 5 bases from V and 0 bases from J, with 11 bases between. The CDR3 loop spans 15 amino acids.

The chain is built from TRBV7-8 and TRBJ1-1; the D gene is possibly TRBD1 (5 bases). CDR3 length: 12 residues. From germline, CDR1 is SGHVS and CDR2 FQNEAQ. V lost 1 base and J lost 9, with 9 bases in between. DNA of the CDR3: TGTGCCAGCAGCTTAGATGACAGACAAGCTTTCTTT. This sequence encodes CASSLDDRQAFF.

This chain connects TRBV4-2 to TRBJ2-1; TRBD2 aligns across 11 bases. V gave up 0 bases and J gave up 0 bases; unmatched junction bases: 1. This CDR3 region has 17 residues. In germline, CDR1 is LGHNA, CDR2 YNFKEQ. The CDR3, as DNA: TGTGCCAGCAGCCAAGATAGCGGGGGGGCCTCCTACAATGAGCAGTTCTTC. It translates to CASSQDSGGASYNEQFF.

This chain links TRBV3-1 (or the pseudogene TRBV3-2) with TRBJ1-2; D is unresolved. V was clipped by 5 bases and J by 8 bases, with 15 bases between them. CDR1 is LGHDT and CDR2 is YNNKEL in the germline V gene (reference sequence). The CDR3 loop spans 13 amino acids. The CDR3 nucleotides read TGTGCCAGCAGCGGGAGGGAGCTTGGGGGCTACACCTTC. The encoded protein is CASSGRELGGYTF.

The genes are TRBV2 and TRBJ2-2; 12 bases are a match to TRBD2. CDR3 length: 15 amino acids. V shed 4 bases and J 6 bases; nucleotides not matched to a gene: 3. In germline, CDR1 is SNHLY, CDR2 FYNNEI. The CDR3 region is CASSVPSGRAGELFF. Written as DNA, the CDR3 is TGTGCCAGCAGTGTCCCTAGCGGGAGGGCCGGGGAGCTGTTTTTT.